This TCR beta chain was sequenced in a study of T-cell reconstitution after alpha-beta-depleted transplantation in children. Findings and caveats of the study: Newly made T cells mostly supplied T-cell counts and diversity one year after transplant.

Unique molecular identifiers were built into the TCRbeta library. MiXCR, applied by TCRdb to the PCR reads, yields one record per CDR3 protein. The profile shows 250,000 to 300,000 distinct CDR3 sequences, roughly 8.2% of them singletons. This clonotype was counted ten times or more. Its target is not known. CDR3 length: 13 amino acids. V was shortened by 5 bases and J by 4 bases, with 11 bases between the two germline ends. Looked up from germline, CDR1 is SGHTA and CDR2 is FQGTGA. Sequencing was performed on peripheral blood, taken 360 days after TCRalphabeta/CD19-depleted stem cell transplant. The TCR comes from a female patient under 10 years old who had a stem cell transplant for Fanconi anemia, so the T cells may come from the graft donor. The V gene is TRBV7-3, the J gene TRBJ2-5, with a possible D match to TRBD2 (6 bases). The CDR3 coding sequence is TGTGCCAGCAGCCTAATGGGAGGAGAGACCCAGTACTTC. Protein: CASSLMGGETQYF. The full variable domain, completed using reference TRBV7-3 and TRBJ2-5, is GAGVSQTPSNKVTEKGKYVELRCDPISGHTALYWYRQSLGQGPEFLIYFQGTGAADDSGLPNDRFFAVRPEGSVSTLKIQRTERGDSAVYLCASSLMGGETQYFGPGTRLLVL.